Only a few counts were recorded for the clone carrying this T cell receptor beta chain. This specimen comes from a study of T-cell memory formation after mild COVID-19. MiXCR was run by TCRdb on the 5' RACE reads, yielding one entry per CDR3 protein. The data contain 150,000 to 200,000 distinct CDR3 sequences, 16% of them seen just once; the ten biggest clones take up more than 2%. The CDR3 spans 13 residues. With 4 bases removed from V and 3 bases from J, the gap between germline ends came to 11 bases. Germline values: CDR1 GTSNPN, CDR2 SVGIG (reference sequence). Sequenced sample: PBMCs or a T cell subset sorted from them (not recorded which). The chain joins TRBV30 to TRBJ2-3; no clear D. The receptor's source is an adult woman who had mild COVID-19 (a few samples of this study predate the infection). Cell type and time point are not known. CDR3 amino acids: CAWTQRVTDTQYF. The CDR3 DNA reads TGTGCCTGGACCCAGCGTGTGACAGATACGCAGTATTTT. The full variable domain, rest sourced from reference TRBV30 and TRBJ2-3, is SQTIHQWPATLVQPVGSPLSLECTVEGTSNPNLYWYRQAAGRGLQLLFYSVGIGQISSEVPQNLSASRPQDRQFILSSKKLLLSDSGFYLCAWTQRVTDTQYFGPGTRLTVL.